This paragraph reports one T cell receptor (beta chain). This could be a read error, since a much larger clone is one nucleotide away. The sample belongs to a study of blood T cells in healthy people across ages. The CDR3 length is 16 residues. The germline CDR1 and CDR2 sequences are SEHNR and FQNEAQ (reference sequence). Using a J-beta primer mix together with a sample-barcoded 5' primer, a second PCR was run for roughly 6 to 12 cycles. MiXCR, applied by TCRdb to the 5' RACE reads, yields one record per CDR3 protein. Counted here are about 680,000 distinct CDR3 sequences, 45% to 50% occurring once; the ten biggest clones make up around a third.

The TCR comes from a woman in her sixties or seventies in good health. The sample taken for sequencing was blood. The chain has TRBV7-9 and TRBJ2-1; no clear D gene. Matching the DNA end better, TRBJ2-7 makes the J call doubtful. This CDR3 reads CASSLIGVGSYNEQYF. CDR3 DNA: TGTGCCAGCAGCTTAATCGGAGTTGGCTCCTACAATGAGCAGTACTTC.